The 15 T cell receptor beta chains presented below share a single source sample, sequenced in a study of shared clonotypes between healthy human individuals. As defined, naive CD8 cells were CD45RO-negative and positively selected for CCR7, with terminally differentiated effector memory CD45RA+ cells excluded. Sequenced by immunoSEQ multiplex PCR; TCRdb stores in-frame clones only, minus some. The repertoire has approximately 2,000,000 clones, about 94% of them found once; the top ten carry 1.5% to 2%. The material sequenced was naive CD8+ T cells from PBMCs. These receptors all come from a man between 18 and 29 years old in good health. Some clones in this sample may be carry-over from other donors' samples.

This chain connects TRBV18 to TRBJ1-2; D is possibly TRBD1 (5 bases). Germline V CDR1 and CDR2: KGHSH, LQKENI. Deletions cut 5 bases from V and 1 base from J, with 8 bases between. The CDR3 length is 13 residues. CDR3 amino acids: CASSGDHNYGYTF. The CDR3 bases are TGTGCCAGCTCAGGGGACCATAACTATGGCTACACCTTC.

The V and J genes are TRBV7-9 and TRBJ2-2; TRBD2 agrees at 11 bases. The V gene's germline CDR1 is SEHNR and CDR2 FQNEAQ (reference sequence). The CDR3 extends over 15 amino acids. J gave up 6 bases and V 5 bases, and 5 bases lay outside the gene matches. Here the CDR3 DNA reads TGTGCCAGCAGCCCGTTAGCGGGAGGGCCCGGGGAGCTGTTTTTT. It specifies CASSPLAGGPGELFF.

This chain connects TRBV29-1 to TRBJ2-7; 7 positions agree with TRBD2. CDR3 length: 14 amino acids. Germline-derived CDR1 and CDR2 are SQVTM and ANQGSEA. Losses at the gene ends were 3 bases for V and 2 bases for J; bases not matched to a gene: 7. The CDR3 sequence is CSVDLREGTYEQYF. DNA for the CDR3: TGCAGCGTTGACCTAAGGGAGGGAACCTACGAGCAGTACTTC.

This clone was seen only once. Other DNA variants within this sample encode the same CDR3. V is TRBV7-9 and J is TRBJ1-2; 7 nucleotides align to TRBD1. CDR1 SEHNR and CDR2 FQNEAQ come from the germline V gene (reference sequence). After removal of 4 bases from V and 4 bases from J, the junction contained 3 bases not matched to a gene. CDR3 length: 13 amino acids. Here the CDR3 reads CASSSGQLYGYTF. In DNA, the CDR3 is TGTGCCAGCAGCTCGGGACAGCTCTATGGCTACACCTTC.

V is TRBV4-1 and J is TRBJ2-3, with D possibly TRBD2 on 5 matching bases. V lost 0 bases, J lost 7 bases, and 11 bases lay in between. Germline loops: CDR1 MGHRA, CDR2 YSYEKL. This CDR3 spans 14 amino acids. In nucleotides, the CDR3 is TGCGCCAGCAGCCAAGATGCTAGCTGGAATACGCAGTATTTT. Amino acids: CASSQDASWNTQYF.

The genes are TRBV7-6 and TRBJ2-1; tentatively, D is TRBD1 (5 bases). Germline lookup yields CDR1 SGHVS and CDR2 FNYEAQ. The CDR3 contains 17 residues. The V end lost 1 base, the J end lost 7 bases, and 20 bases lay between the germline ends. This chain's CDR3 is CASSLGTLGLGMNEQFF. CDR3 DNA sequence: TGTGCCAGCAGCTTAGGGACATTGGGTCTAGGGATGAATGAGCAGTTCTTC.

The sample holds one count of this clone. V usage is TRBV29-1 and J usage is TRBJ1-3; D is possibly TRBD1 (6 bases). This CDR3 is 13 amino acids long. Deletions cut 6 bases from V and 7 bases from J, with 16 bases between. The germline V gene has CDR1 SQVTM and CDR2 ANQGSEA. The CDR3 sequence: CSVTDSRDNTIYF. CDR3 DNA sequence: TGCAGCGTGACGGACAGTAGGGACAACACCATATATTTT.

Here the CDR3 DNA reads TGCGCCAGCAGCCAAGTATTAGGGGCCGCCTACGAGCAGTACTTC. Translation: CASSQVLGAAYEQYF. The chain has TRBV4-1 and TRBJ2-7, with TRBD1 as a possible D gene (5 bases). The V gene's germline CDR1 is MGHRA and CDR2 YSYEKL. V was shortened by 1 base and J by 2 bases, with 12 bases between the two germline ends. The CDR3 sequence is 15 residues long.

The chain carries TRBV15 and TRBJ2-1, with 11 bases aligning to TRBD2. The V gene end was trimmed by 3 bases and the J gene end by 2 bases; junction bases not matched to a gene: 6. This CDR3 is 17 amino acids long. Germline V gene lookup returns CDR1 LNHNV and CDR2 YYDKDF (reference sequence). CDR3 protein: CATSRALAGVPYNEQFF. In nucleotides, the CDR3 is TGTGCCACCAGCAGGGCACTAGCGGGAGTTCCCTACAATGAGCAGTTCTTC.

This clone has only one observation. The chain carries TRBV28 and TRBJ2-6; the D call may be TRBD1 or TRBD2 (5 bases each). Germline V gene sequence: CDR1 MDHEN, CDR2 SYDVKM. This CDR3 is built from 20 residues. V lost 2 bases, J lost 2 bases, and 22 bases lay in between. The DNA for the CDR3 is TGTGCCAGCAGTTTACCCCCCCGGCGGCTGGGGGTGACTGGGGCCAACGTCCTGACTTTC. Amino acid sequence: CASSLPPRRLGVTGANVLTF. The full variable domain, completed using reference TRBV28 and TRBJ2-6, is DVKVTQSSRYLVKRTGEKVFLECVQDMDHENMFWYRQDPGLGLRLIYFSYDVKMKEKGDIPEGYSVSREKKERFSLILESASTNQTSMYLCASSLPPRRLGVTGANVLTFGAGSRLTVL.

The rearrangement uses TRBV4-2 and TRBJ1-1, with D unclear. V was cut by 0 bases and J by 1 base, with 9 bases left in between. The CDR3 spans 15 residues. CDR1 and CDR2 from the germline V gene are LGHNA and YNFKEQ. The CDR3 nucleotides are TGTGCCAGCAGCCAAGACATGGGGAGGAACACTGAAGCTTTCTTT. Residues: CASSQDMGRNTEAFF.

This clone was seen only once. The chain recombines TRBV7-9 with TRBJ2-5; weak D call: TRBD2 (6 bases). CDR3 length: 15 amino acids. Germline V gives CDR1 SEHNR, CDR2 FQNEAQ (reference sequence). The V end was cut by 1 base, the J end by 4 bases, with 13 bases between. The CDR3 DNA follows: TGTGCCAGCAGCTTAGTCTCGGGAGCGGGAGAGACCCAGTACTTC. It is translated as CASSLVSGAGETQYF.

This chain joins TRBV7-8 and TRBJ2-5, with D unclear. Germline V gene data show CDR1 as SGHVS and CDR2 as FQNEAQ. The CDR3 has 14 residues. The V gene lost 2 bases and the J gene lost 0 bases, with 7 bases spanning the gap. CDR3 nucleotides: TGTGCCAGCAGCTTACTGGGGAACCAAGAGACCCAGTACTTC. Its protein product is CASSLLGNQETQYF.

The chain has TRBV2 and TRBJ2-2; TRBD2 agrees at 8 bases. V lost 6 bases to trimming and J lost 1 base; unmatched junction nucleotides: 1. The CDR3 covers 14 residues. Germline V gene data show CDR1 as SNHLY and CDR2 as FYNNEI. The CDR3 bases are TGTGCCAGCAGGACTAGCGTGAACACCGGGGAGCTGTTTTTT. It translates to CASRTSVNTGELFF.

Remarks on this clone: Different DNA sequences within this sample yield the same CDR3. CDR3 nucleotides: TGTGCCAGTAGTAGACTAGCGGGAGACAATGAGCAGTTCTTC. Translating gives CASSRLAGDNEQFF. This sequence joins TRBV19 and TRBJ2-1; TRBD2 agrees at 12 bases. Germline V lookup: CDR1 LNHDA, CDR2 SQIVND (reference sequence). Trimming removed 4 bases from V and 5 bases from J; junction bases left unmatched: 0. The CDR3 loop spans 14 amino acids.